The 32 T cell receptor beta chains presented below share a single source sample, sequenced in a study of T cell clusters in autoimmune cytopenias. TRB was amplified by touch-down multiplex PCR, primer pools A and B combined. From the multiplex PCR reads, TCRdb lists one entry per CDR3 protein and no DNA. The table for this sample gives a few thousand distinct CDR3 sequences. TRB amplification used roughly 250 ng of peripheral blood genomic DNA. The sequenced sample was peripheral blood. The source of these receptors is a human donor with an autoimmune cytopenia or autoimmune hepatitis (not recorded which).

This rearrangement joins TRBV20-1 to TRBJ2-5; TCRdb calls TRBD1, which cannot be checked without DNA. Per the germline V gene, CDR1 is DFQATT and CDR2 is SNEGSKA (reference sequence). The CDR3 spans 12 residues. CDR3 loop: CSPFGQGETQYF.

Judged by frequency, this clonotype is medium-sized (0.01 to 0.1%). The chain combines TRBV11-1 with TRBJ2-6; there is no DNA to check the TCRdb D call of TRBD1. The CDR3 is made up of 15 amino acids. The germline CDR1 and CDR2 sequences are SGHAT and FQDESV (reference sequence). CDR3 sequence: CASSLGGSGANVLTF.

In terms of frequency, this clonotype is medium-sized. This chain links TRBV6-5 with TRBJ2-3; TCRdb selects TRBD2, and the lack of DNA leaves this call unchecked. Germline V gives CDR1 MNHEY, CDR2 SVGAGI. The length of the CDR3 is 14 residues. This chain's CDR3 is CASSLAGATDTQYF.

This sequence joins TRBV19 and TRBJ1-1; no DNA is available, so the TRBD1 call from TCRdb remains unchecked. The CDR3 totals 15 residues. In germline, CDR1 is LNHDA, CDR2 SQIVND (reference sequence). The CDR3 protein is CASSILTGRGTEAFF.

CDR3 residues: CASSPTFTQQETQYF. This chain uses TRBV18 with TRBJ2-5. This CDR3 has 15 amino acids. CDR1 is KGHSH, CDR2 LQKENI, per germline. Full variable domain (remainder filled in from reference TRBV18 and TRBJ2-5): NAGVMQNPRHLVRRRGQEARLRCSPMKGHSHVYWYRQLPEEGLKFMVYLQKENIIDESGMPKERFSAEFPKEGPSILRIQQVVRGDSAAYFCASSPTFTQQETQYFGPGTRLLVL.

The CDR3: CASSPHRVEETDTQYF. The V call is TRBV12-3 or TRBV12-4, the J call TRBJ2-3. This CDR3 has 16 residues.

This chain connects TRBV30 to TRBJ1-6. This CDR3 has 15 amino acids. The germline V gene encodes CDR1 GTSNPN and CDR2 SVGIG (reference sequence). Here the CDR3 reads CACPWGGSYNSPLHF.

This chain uses TRBV18 with TRBJ2-2; TCRdb lists TRBD1, though no DNA is available to test this call. From germline, CDR1 is KGHSH and CDR2 LQKENI. The CDR3 is made up of 18 amino acids. The CDR3 region is CASSPPLGTGTNTGELFF.

The CDR3 reads CASSPMGQGAYNEQFF. This chain joins TRBV18 and TRBJ2-1; lacking DNA, the TRBD1 call made by TCRdb goes unchecked. CDR1 KGHSH and CDR2 LQKENI come from the germline V gene. The CDR3 has 16 residues.

This clonotype is labeled medium-sized based on frequency. The rearrangement joins TRBV13 to TRBJ2-2; the TRBD1 assignment by TCRdb is unverifiable without DNA. CDR3 length equals 15 residues. The germline V gene encodes CDR1 PRHDT and CDR2 FYEKMQ (reference sequence). CDR3 amino acids: CASTRQTLNTGELFF.

The gene calls are TRBV27 and TRBJ2-3. CDR3 length: 16 residues. Germline V gene data show CDR1 as MNHEY and CDR2 as SMNVEV (reference sequence). The CDR3 loop reads CASSLDGRGFGDTQYF.

CDR3 loop: CASALGGTTDTQYF. The rearrangement joins TRBV6-1 to TRBJ2-3; TCRdb indicates TRBD2, and absent DNA this call remains unverified. Germline V gene data show CDR1 as MNHNS and CDR2 as SASEGT. The CDR3 consists of 14 residues.

This sequence joins TRBV6-1 and TRBJ1-6. The CDR3 totals 12 residues. Germline loops: CDR1 MNHNS, CDR2 SASEGT. The CDR3 loop reads CATLRVNSPLHF.

The V call is TRBV19, the J call TRBJ2-6. Germline values: CDR1 LNHDA, CDR2 SQIVND (reference sequence). The CDR3 contains 13 residues. The CDR3 region is CASSIPRGNVLTF.

Frequency places this clonotype as medium-sized (0.01 to 0.1%). The chain carries TRBV12-3 or TRBV12-4 and TRBJ2-5; absent DNA, TCRdb's TRBD1 call cannot be checked. CDR3 length: 14 residues. CDR3 protein: CASTRDRLQETQYF.

The V call is TRBV11-1, the J call TRBJ1-1. There are 14 residues in the CDR3. Per germline, CDR1 SGHAT and CDR2 FQDESV (reference sequence). The CDR3 region is CASSYWTVGTEAFF.

The rearrangement uses TRBV18 and TRBJ1-1. Germline-derived CDR1 and CDR2 are KGHSH and LQKENI. This CDR3 region has 15 residues. The CDR3 spells CASSPPSRMNTEAFF.

The J gene is TRBJ2-3, the V gene TRBV18; TCRdb designates TRBD1, a call that cannot be tested without DNA. Germline V gene sequence: CDR1 KGHSH, CDR2 LQKENI. The length of the CDR3 is 16 residues. CDR3: CASSPAQGFSTDTQYF.

According to its frequency, this clonotype is medium-sized. V and J are TRBV30 and TRBJ2-1; TCRdb reports TRBD1, a call that lacks DNA to check it against. The CDR3 contains 18 residues. Germline-derived CDR1 and CDR2 are GTSNPN and SVGIG (reference sequence). The CDR3 reads CAWSRDRGGSPLRSEQFF.

This sequence joins TRBV6-2 or TRBV6-3 and TRBJ2-1; the D call from TCRdb, TRBD2, cannot be confirmed without DNA. Germline V gene data show CDR1 as MNHEY and CDR2 as SVGEGT. The CDR3 consists of 16 residues. This CDR3 reads CASRGLAGGSYNEQFF.

The rearrangement uses TRBV6-1 and TRBJ2-2; TCRdb's D gene call, TRBD2, goes unchecked for lack of DNA. The germline V gene encodes CDR1 MNHNS and CDR2 SASEGT. CDR3 length: 15 amino acids. CDR3 loop: CASRAREANTGELFF.

The genes are TRBV5-6 and TRBJ2-2; TCRdb picks TRBD1, but there is no DNA to check that call. The CDR3 is made up of 16 amino acids. CDR1 is SGHDT, CDR2 YYEEEE, per germline. CDR3 protein: CASSSVGAPNTGELFF.

By frequency, this clonotype is medium-sized (0.01 to 0.1%). The V call is TRBV27, the J call TRBJ1-2; as DNA is missing, the TRBD1 call by TCRdb cannot be tested. The CDR3 is 15 residues long. Germline CDR1 and CDR2: MNHEY and SMNVEV (reference sequence). The CDR3 spells CASSSPGSGNYGYTF.

V is TRBV6-2 or TRBV6-3 and J is TRBJ2-3; TCRdb lists TRBD1, though no DNA is available to test this call. Germline CDR1 MNHEY, CDR2 SVGEGT. The CDR3 length is 16 residues. The CDR3 loop is CASRPTGGAGTDTQYF.

This sequence joins TRBV24-1 and TRBJ2-3; TCRdb reports TRBD2, a call that lacks DNA to check it against. There are 14 residues in the CDR3. Per germline, CDR1 KGHDR and CDR2 SFDVKD. CDR3 sequence reads: CATSASGTGDTQYF.

The chain has TRBV6-2 or TRBV6-3 and TRBJ2-7; TCRdb's assignment of TRBD1 cannot be checked, as there is no DNA. The germline V gene encodes CDR1 MNHEY and CDR2 SVGEGT. This CDR3 has 15 amino acids. The CDR3 protein is CASRTPRDTTYEQYF.

Considering frequency, this clonotype is medium-sized. The V gene is TRBV29-1, the J gene TRBJ2-1. The CDR3 consists of 14 residues. Germline values: CDR1 SQVTM, CDR2 ANQGSEA. CDR3 protein: CSVVGDWAYNEQFF.

The gene calls are TRBV24-1 and TRBJ2-3; no DNA is available, so the TRBD1 call from TCRdb remains unchecked. From germline, CDR1 is KGHDR and CDR2 SFDVKD. The CDR3 extends over 16 amino acids. CDR3 loop: CATSDLNGQSTDTQYF.

Frequency places this clonotype as medium-sized. This sequence joins TRBV30 and TRBJ1-4; TCRdb's D call, TRBD1, is unchecked because there is no DNA. This CDR3 contains 17 residues. Germline V gene lookup returns CDR1 GTSNPN and CDR2 SVGIG (reference sequence). CDR3 residues: CAWSVGYVGGRDEKLFF.

The chain is built from TRBV5-1 and TRBJ1-2; TCRdb indicates TRBD1, and absent DNA this call remains unverified. This CDR3 spans 15 amino acids. The germline CDR1 and CDR2 sequences are SGHRS and YFSETQ. The CDR3 loop reads CASTLGWGPDYGYTF.

The chain employs TRBV15 and TRBJ2-2. Germline V CDR1 and CDR2: LNHNV, YYDKDF (reference sequence). The CDR3 contains 19 residues. CDR3 protein: CATSSTLWGPGAYTGELFF.

The chain employs TRBV19 and TRBJ1-1; the D gene TCRdb calls, TRBD1, cannot be checked with no DNA. This CDR3 spans 14 amino acids. The germline gives CDR1 LNHDA, CDR2 SQIVND (reference sequence). CDR3 residues: CASTRQVMNTEAFF.